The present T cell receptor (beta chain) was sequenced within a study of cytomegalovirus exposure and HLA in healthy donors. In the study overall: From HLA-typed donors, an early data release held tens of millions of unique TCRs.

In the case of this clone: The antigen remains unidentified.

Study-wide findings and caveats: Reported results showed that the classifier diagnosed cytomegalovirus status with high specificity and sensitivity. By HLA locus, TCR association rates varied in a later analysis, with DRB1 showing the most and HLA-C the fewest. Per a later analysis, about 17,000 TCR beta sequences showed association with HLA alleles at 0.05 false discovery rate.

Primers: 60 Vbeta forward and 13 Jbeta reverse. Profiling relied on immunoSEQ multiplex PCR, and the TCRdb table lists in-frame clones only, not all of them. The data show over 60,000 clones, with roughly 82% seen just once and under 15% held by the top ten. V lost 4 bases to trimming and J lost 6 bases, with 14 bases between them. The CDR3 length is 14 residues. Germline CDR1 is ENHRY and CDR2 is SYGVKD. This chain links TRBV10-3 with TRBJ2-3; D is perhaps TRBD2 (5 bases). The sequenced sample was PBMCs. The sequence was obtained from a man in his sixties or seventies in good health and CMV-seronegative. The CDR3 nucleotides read TGTGCCATCAGTGTTGAAGGCCAGCGGGATACGCAGTATTTT. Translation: CAISVEGQRDTQYF.